This T cell receptor (beta chain) was identified during a study of Ad26.COV2.S vaccination and SARS-CoV-2 variants. V shed 3 bases, J shed 4 bases, and the junction held 9 bases outside the gene matches. CDR3 length equals 15 residues. CDR1 and CDR2 from the germline V gene are DFQATT and SNEGSKA (reference sequence). Only in-frame clones appear in the TCRdb table, and some are missing; sequencing was by immunoSEQ multiplex PCR. The table lists around 320,000 clones, around 86% of them singletons. Treatment: some 20 received Ad26.COV2.S at low or high dose, single or two shots; 5 received placebo; per-sample allocation not given. Following the first vaccine or placebo injection, samples were taken on day 63.

The chain uses TRBV20-1 and TRBJ2-1, with 7 positions matching TRBD1. The sequencing used peripheral blood, collected in a trial of Ad26.COV2.S vaccine versus placebo. This clonotype was obtained from a person aged 18-65 years who received the Ad26.COV2.S COVID-19 vaccine or a placebo. In DNA form, the CDR3 reads TGCAGTGCTAGTGACCGGGACAGACCATACAATGAGCAGTTCTTC. The encoded protein is CSASDRDRPYNEQFF.